These 27 T cell receptor beta chains share one sample of origin, sequenced in a study of identical twins. TCRdb reprocessed the 5' RACE reads with MiXCR, giving one entry per CDR3 protein. The sample contains 1.5 million to 2 million distinct CDR3 sequences, roughly a third of which appear only once. Sequencing was done on a sample of cord blood. All receptors come from a newborn girl in good health.

This clonotype was detected only a few times. The genes are TRBV29-1 and TRBJ1-1; D possibly corresponds to TRBD1 (5 bases). The CDR3 length is 12 residues. V lost 4 bases and J 0 bases, leaving 6 bases between the germline ends. Germline V gives CDR1 SQVTM, CDR2 ANQGSEA. The CDR3 region has the DNA TGCAGCGTTGGGGACGTGAACACTGAAGCTTTCTTT. This gives the protein CSVGDVNTEAFF.

This CDR3 reads CASSQVGALGTDTQYF. The CDR3 DNA sequence: TGTGCCAGCAGCCAAGTGGGGGCTTTGGGTACAGATACGCAGTATTTT. The genes are TRBV4-2 and TRBJ2-3; a weak D match, TRBD1 (6 bases). The ends were cut back, 1 base at V and 3 bases at J, with 14 bases in the middle. This CDR3 spans 16 amino acids. The germline V gene has CDR1 LGHNA and CDR2 YNFKEQ.

The V gene is TRBV12-3 or TRBV12-4, the J gene TRBJ1-5, with TRBD1 identical over 7 bases. Trimming cost V 5 bases and J 3 bases; bases outside gene matches: 10. The CDR3 runs 16 residues. CDR3 in DNA: TGTGCCAGCAGTCCGGGACAGCACGGTATCAATCAGCCCCAGCATTTT. This gives the protein CASSPGQHGINQPQHF.

V is TRBV12-3 or TRBV12-4 and J is TRBJ2-3, with 10 bases fitting TRBD2. The ends lost 2 bases at V and 4 bases at J; junction bases unmatched: 6. The CDR3 length is 16 residues. The CDR3 protein is CASSLISGGAPDTQYF. The CDR3, as DNA: TGTGCCAGCAGTTTAATCAGCGGGGGGGCCCCAGATACGCAGTATTTT.

This chain links TRBV4-2 with TRBJ2-5; 8 nucleotides agree with TRBD2. CDR1 is LGHNA and CDR2 is YNFKEQ in the germline V gene. With V trimmed by 0 bases and J by 0 bases, 6 bases remained unmatched. This CDR3 has 17 residues. The CDR3 DNA reads as TGTGCCAGCAGCCAAGATAGGACTAGCTACTACCAAGAGACCCAGTACTTC. Encoded protein: CASSQDRTSYYQETQYF.

The V and J genes are TRBV12-3 or TRBV12-4 and TRBJ1-2; D uncertain. The CDR3 sequence is 12 residues long. V shed 6 bases and J shed 4 bases, with 9 bases lying between them. CDR3 protein: CASRPGTYGYTF. The CDR3 nucleotides are TGTGCCAGCAGGCCAGGAACCTATGGCTACACCTTC.

This clonotype appeared many times. J is TRBJ2-7 and V is TRBV20-1; tentatively, D is TRBD2 (6 bases). The CDR3 has 15 amino acids. Trimming took 1 base from V and 2 from J, leaving 15 bases between them. The V gene's germline CDR1 is DFQATT and CDR2 SNEGSKA (reference sequence). The CDR3, as DNA: TGCAGTGCTAGAGGGGTTCTAGCGCAGACCTACGAGCAGTACTTC. It specifies CSARGVLAQTYEQYF.

This chain joins TRBV18 and TRBJ2-1, with D perhaps given as TRBD1 or TRBD2 (5 bases each). Germline-derived CDR1 and CDR2 are KGHSH and LQKENI. V gave up 3 bases and J gave up 7 bases, with 19 bases separating them. The CDR3 is 16 residues long. CDR3 in amino acids: CASSPEMGVALNEQFF. CDR3 sequence (DNA): TGTGCCAGCTCACCCGAAATGGGGGTCGCCTTGAATGAGCAGTTCTTC.

This clonotype was observed a few times. The gene calls are TRBV20-1 and TRBJ2-1; a possible D gene is TRBD1 (5 bases). CDR3 length: 13 amino acids. V lost 3 bases, J lost 7 bases, and 13 bases lay in between. Germline assignment: CDR1 DFQATT and CDR2 SNEGSKA (reference sequence). The CDR3 coding sequence is TGCAGTGCTAGGGGGCGCGTCTGGAATGAGCAGTTCTTC. Encoded protein: CSARGRVWNEQFF.

The CDR3 sequence is CASSVAIGSYEQYF. In DNA form, the CDR3 reads TGTGCCAGCAGCGTAGCCATTGGATCCTACGAGCAGTACTTC. The genes are TRBV9 and TRBJ2-7; the D is unclear. Trimming left V 0 bases short and J 1 base short, with 8 bases between. The length of the CDR3 is 14 residues. Germline V gives CDR1 SGDLS, CDR2 YYNGEE. The full variable domain, its missing parts supplied by reference TRBV9 and TRBJ2-7, is DSGVTQTPKHLITATGQRVTLRCSPRSGDLSVYWYQQSLDQGLQFLIQYYNGEERAKGNILERFSAQQFPDLHSELNLSSLELGDSALYFCASSVAIGSYEQYFGPGTRLTVT.

This rearrangement joins TRBV28 to TRBJ2-1; 7 nucleotides align to TRBD2. The CDR3 spans 17 residues. With 0 bases clipped from V and 5 bases from J, the junction kept 10 bases outside the gene matches. Germline-derived CDR1 and CDR2 are MDHEN and SYDVKM. CDR3 residues: CASSLWWRERRDNEQFF. The CDR3, as DNA: TGTGCCAGCAGTTTATGGTGGCGGGAGAGGCGGGACAATGAGCAGTTCTTC. The entire variable domain, with the rest obtained from reference TRBV28 and TRBJ2-1, is as follows: DVKVTQSSRYLVKRTGEKVFLECVQDMDHENMFWYRQDPGLGLRLIYFSYDVKMKEKGDIPEGYSVSREKKERFSLILESASTNQTSMYLCASSLWWRERRDNEQFFGPGTRLTVL.

This clonotype was seen repeatedly, ten times or more. The chain carries TRBV10-3 and TRBJ1-5; TRBD1 is a possible D gene (5 bases). The CDR3 covers 15 residues. Trimming pared 2 bases from V and 0 bases from J, leaving 8 bases between. Germline CDR1 reads ENHRY; CDR2 reads SYGVKD. The CDR3 coding sequence is TGTGCCATCAGTGAGGGGCAGGGTAGCAATCAGCCCCAGCATTTT. Protein sequence: CAISEGQGSNQPQHF.

This clonotype was recorded a few times. This chain links TRBV24-1 with TRBJ2-3, with 8 bases identical to TRBD2. With 2 bases clipped from V and 6 bases from J, the junction kept 0 bases outside the gene matches. Per the germline V gene, CDR1 is KGHDR and CDR2 is SFDVKD. The CDR3 has 13 amino acids. The CDR3 sequence is CATSDSGGDTQYF. The CDR3 nucleotides are TGTGCCACCAGTGATTCGGGAGGGGATACGCAGTATTTT.

The rearrangement joins TRBV5-1 to TRBJ2-7; D is ambiguous. The CDR3 runs to 14 residues. The V gene lost 4 bases and the J gene lost 0 bases, with 11 bases spanning the gap. Germline V gene lookup returns CDR1 SGHRS and CDR2 YFSETQ. The CDR3 nucleotides are TGCGCCAGCAGCCCTCGCCCCCGCTCCTACGAGCAGTACTTC. It specifies CASSPRPRSYEQYF.

The gene calls are TRBV10-3 and TRBJ1-6, with a weak D call TRBD1 (5 bases). CDR3 length: 12 residues. Trimming removed 5 bases from V and 7 bases from J, with 6 bases in between. The germline V gene has CDR1 ENHRY and CDR2 SYGVKD. The CDR3 DNA reads as TGTGCCATCAGTCAGGGCAATTCACCCCTCCACTTT. Translated, it gives CAISQGNSPLHF.

The V call is TRBV25-1, the J call TRBJ1-2; 8 bases align to TRBD1. The CDR3 runs to 12 residues. The ends lost 7 bases at V and 7 bases at J; junction bases unmatched: 5. Germline CDR1 reads MGHDK; CDR2 reads SYGVNS. The CDR3 region has the DNA TGTGCCAGCACCCGGACAGGGTCTGGCTACACCTTC. It codes for CASTRTGSGYTF.

This clonotype has just a few counts. The chain couples TRBV14 to TRBJ1-6, with D uncertain. V was pared by 5 bases and J by 6 bases, with 8 bases between. The CDR3 spans 13 residues. CDR1 is SGHDN, CDR2 FVKESK, per germline. The CDR3 region is CASSALTNSPLHF. DNA for the CDR3: TGTGCCAGCAGCGCCCTAACTAATTCACCCCTCCACTTT.

This clonotype turned up a few times. The chain is built from TRBV20-1 and TRBJ1-2; 12 positions match TRBD1. Losses at the gene ends were 2 bases for V and 4 bases for J; bases not matched to a gene: 5. Germline CDR1 DFQATT, CDR2 SNEGSKA (reference sequence). The CDR3 has 15 amino acids. CDR3 DNA sequence: TGCAGTGCTAGATCGGGACAGGGGGCCCTCTATGGCTACACCTTC. Protein sequence: CSARSGQGALYGYTF.

The chain carries TRBV29-1 and TRBJ2-2, with 10 positions matching TRBD2. J was trimmed by 3 bases and V by 7 bases; bases with no gene match: 2. CDR3 length: 13 amino acids. The germline CDR1 and CDR2 sequences are SQVTM and ANQGSEA. The CDR3 bases are TGCAGCGCAGGACTAGCGGACACCGGGGAGCTGTTTTTT. Protein product: CSAGLADTGELFF.

There are a few counts of this clonotype. The V call is TRBV28, the J call TRBJ2-1, with 8 nucleotides matching TRBD2. The CDR3 length is 17 residues. CDR1 is MDHEN, CDR2 SYDVKM, per germline. Trimming cost V 2 bases and J 0 bases; bases outside gene matches: 6. The CDR3 DNA sequence: TGTGCCAGCAGTTTAGCGGGAGGTCCTAGCTCCTACAATGAGCAGTTCTTC. It translates to CASSLAGGPSSYNEQFF.

This clonotype occurred once. CDR3 amino acids: CASSPPGREQYF. The CDR3 nucleotides are TGTGCCAGCAGTCCCCCCGGTCGGGAGCAGTACTTC. The V gene is TRBV28, the J gene TRBJ2-7; no reliable D call. V was shortened by 5 bases and J by 7 bases, with 12 bases between the two germline ends. CDR3 length: 12 residues. Germline CDR1 reads MDHEN; CDR2 reads SYDVKM.

The rearrangement links TRBV18 to TRBJ2-1; 11 nucleotides match TRBD2. The J segment lost 0 bases and the V segment lost 4 bases, leaving 11 bases of the junction unmatched. The CDR3 consists of 19 residues. Germline CDR1 is KGHSH and CDR2 is LQKENI. CDR3 sequence (DNA): TGTGCCAGCTCACATTCGGGACTAGCGGTCACTCACTCCTACAATGAGCAGTTCTTC. Translated: CASSHSGLAVTHSYNEQFF.

This clonotype was found many times. This sequence joins TRBV11-1 and TRBJ2-3; no definite D call. This CDR3 region has 15 residues. From germline, CDR1 is SGHAT and CDR2 FQDESV (reference sequence). With 5 bases removed from V and 2 bases from J, the gap between germline ends came to 14 bases. As DNA, the CDR3 is TGTGCCAGCAGCGCCGGACCAAGCCCCACAGATACGCAGTATTTT. Translation: CASSAGPSPTDTQYF.

This chain links TRBV3-1 with TRBJ1-1; D unresolved. The CDR3 is 14 residues long. Germline V gene sequence: CDR1 LGHDT, CDR2 YNNKEL (reference sequence). Between the trimmed V and J ends, which lost 2 bases and 7 bases, there was a span of 14 bases. The CDR3 coding sequence is TGTGCCAGCAGCCAACTCCTCCTTAGTGGTGAAGCTTTCTTT. Protein: CASSQLLLSGEAFF.

This chain joins TRBV28 and TRBJ1-2; TRBD1 is a possible D gene (6 bases). V was shortened by 7 bases and J by 4 bases, with 13 bases between the two germline ends. CDR1 MDHEN and CDR2 SYDVKM come from the germline V gene. CDR3 length: 13 residues. The CDR3 spells CASTIGGGYGYTF. CDR3 in DNA: TGTGCCAGCACCATAGGGGGTGGCTATGGCTACACCTTC.

The chain is built from TRBV21-1 and TRBJ2-5; TRBD1, the table's D call, was not compared with the DNA. TRBV21-1 is flagged as a pseudogene. The CDR3 contains 15 residues. The DNA for the CDR3 is TGTGCCAGCAGCAAAGGCCGGGACAGCGAAGAGACCCAGTACTTC. This sequence encodes CASSKGRDSEETQYF.

With respect to this clonotype: At one of its ends the junction is not consistent with the germline gene, which may arise from a read error. The chain links TRBV27 to TRBJ1-2; D gene uncertain. The CDR3 extends over 13 amino acids. The germline V gene has CDR1 MNHEY and CDR2 SMNVEV (reference sequence). As DNA, the CDR3 is TGTACCAGCAGTTTAGGGCGCAACTATGGCTACACCTTC. Protein: CTSSLGRNYGYTF.